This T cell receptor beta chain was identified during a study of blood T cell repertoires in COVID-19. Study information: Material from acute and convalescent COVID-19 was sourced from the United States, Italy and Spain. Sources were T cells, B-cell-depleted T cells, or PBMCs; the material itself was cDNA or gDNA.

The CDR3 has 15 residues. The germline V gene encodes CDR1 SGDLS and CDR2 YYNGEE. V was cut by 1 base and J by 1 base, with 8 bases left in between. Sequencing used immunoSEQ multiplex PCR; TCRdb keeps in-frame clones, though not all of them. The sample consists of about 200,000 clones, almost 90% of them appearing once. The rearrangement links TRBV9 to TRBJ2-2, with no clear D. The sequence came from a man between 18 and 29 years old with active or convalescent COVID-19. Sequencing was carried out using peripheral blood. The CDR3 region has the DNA TGTGCCAGCAGCGTATCCACAAAGAACACCGGGGAGCTGTTTTTT. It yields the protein CASSVSTKNTGELFF.